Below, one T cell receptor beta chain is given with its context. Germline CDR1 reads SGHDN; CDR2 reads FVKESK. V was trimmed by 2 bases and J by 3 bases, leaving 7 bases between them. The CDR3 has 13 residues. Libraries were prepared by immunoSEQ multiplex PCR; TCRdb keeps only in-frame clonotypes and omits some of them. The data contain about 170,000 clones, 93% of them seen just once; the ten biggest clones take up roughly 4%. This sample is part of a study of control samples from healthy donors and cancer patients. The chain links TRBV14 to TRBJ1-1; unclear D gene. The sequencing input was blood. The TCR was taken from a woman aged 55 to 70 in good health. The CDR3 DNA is TGTGCCAGCAGCCAACGAGGGTACACTGAAGCTTTCTTT. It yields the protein CASSQRGYTEAFF.